This T cell receptor (beta chain) was sequenced during a study of T cell repertoires in cytomegalovirus infection. Study details: Signatures in public TCR beta sequences pointed to both CMV infection and matching HLA type.

CDR3 length: 16 amino acids. V lost 0 bases to trimming and J lost 8 bases, with 18 bases between them. Germline CDR1 and CDR2: SGDLS and YYNGEE. MiXCR, applied by TCRdb to the reads, yields one record per CDR3 protein. The data contain approximately 110,000 distinct CDR3 sequences, about 32% of them singletons. Whole-study results and caveats: Using cumulative public TCR beta family frequency, the authors identified those who carried CMV together with the relevant HLA. Within the response measured ex vivo, HLA-C-restricted CMV-specific TCR beta clonotypes were dominant.

In its sample, this clonotype was seen a few times. The antigen is unknown. This chain joins TRBV9 and TRBJ2-4; possible D gene TRBD1, 5 bases. The sample consisted of CD8+ T cells from cultured PBMCs, taken from culture after CMV antigen stimulation. The receptor comes from a human donor in good health (CMV status not recorded). Some clones in this sample may be carry-over from other donors' samples. In DNA form, the CDR3 reads TGTGCCAGCAGCGTAGATACTGGGGCAGTGACGGACATTCAGTACTTC. This gives the protein CASSVDTGAVTDIQYF.